This paragraph covers one T cell receptor beta chain sequence. Its antigen target is currently unknown. No qualities accompany the bases; no much larger clone lies one base away. The data belong to a study of blood T cell repertoires in COVID-19 (dated by TCRdb to 2018 to 2020). For context, the study as a whole: Collaborator samples came from the United States, Italy and Spain and covered acute and convalescent phases of COVID-19. The dataset comprised deeply sampled blood TCRbeta repertoires from subjects exposed to, actively infected with, or recovered from COVID-19. The samples were drawn from the first 160 participants of the ongoing ImmuneRACE study and from over 950 subjects provided by 6 global collaborators. The repertoires were released in a freely available public database intended as a resource for research on the immune response to SARS-CoV-2. Where HLA class I and class II types were available, the types were taken from metadata supplied by the sample provider, not from assay-based typing. The prospective study material was composed of cDNA or gDNA derived from T cells, B-cell-depleted T cells, or PBMCs. Nearly every sample came with metadata listing a de-identified subject ID, COVID-19 status, age in years and sex.

The germline V and J ends show losses of 6 bases and 2 bases respectively, and no gene match explains 3 bases of the junction. The germline V gene sets CDR1 to KGHSH and CDR2 to LQKENI. The CDR3 covers 16 residues, taking in both the cysteine and the phenylalanine. Only the CDR3 region is kept as DNA, spanning 48 bases read in frame from base 1. Overall study outcomes, separate from this receptor: The quantity of clinical and demographic metadata differed by source and by participant and was supplied without curation.

One collaborating source in Seattle enrolled patients during active infection and followed them longitudinally through the course of disease. The collaborating institutions used their own protocols to collect whole blood in K2EDTA tubes. For TCRbeta analysis, collaborators shipped samples as frozen whole blood, isolated PBMCs, or DNA extracted from either of those sample types. The immunoSEQ Assay, a bias-controlled multiplex PCR, was used to amplify TCRbeta CDR3 regions from genomic DNA. In the source study's methods: The number of nucleated cells in each sample was estimated from the amplification of reference gene primers within the assay. To quantify the absolute abundance of each unique TCRbeta CDR3 rearrangement, sequence reads were collapsed and filtered. For each sample, productive Simpson clonality was calculated as the square root of Simpson's diversity index across productive rearrangements. Drawn from immuneACCESS, this table holds only the in-frame rearrangements with V and J called that TCRdb kept. Clones are partly lost; checked studies trace under half to an unresolved V gene and leave the rest unexplained. The V and J calls and clone size were taken over from that table, and D and trimming were inferred from the DNA. The sample table records approximately 300,000 clones; nearly 90% of these occur just once. The ten largest clonotypes hold 0.8% to 1.3% of the sample.

The receptor was isolated from a woman aged 40 to 50 with COVID-19, enrolled during active disease. The chain is made from TRBV18 and TRBJ2-2; 13 bases in the junction line up with TRBD2. Specimen: peripheral blood. The CDR3 region: CASSRLAGGNTGELFF. The DNA sequence reads TGTGCCAGCTCCCGACTAGCGGGGGGAAACACCGGGGAGCTGTTTTTT.